This TCR beta chain comes out of a study of blood T cells in healthy people across ages. Study as a whole: Template switching retrieved approximately one barcoded beta molecule for each two T cells.

This CDR3 is built from 17 residues. The germline CDR1 and CDR2 sequences are SGHTS and YDEGEE. Trimming removed 4 bases from V and 8 bases from J, with 24 bases in between. Whole-study findings and limits: Higher diversity and more naive CD4+ cells were features of long-lived donors, compared to aged donors.

Through a sample-barcoded 5' primer and a J-beta primer mix, a second PCR was run for roughly 7 to 12 cycles. TCRdb itself ran the 5' RACE reads through MiXCR, one entry per CDR3 protein. In the table there are roughly 1,500,000 distinct CDR3 sequences, roughly 32% of which are singletons. Note on this clonotype: The antigen is undetermined.

J is TRBJ1-4 and V is TRBV5-8; D is undetermined. The receptor was derived from a woman in her 30s in good health. The sequencing input was blood. The CDR3 here is CASSVTMDGLLLEKLFF. The CDR3 DNA follows: TGTGCCAGCAGCGTCACCATGGACGGCCTACTTTTAGAAAAACTGTTTTTT.